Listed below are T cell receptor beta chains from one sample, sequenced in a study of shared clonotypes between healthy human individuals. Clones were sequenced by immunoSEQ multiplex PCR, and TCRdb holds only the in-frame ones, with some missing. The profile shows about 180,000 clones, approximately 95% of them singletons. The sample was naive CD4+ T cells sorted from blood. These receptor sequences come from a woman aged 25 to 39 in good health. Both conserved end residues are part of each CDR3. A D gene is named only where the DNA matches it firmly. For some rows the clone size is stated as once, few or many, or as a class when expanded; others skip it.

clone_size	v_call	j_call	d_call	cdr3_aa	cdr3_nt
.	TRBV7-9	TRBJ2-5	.	CASSPREETQYF	TGTGCCAGCAGCCCCCGCGAGGAGACCCAGTACTTC
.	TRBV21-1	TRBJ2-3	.	CASSKAGGSKADTQYF	TGTGCCAGCAGCAAAGCCGGCGGGAGTAAGGCAGATACGCAGTATTTT
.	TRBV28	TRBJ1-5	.	CASSLPNFQGHSNQPQHF	TGTGCCAGCAGTTTGCCAAATTTCCAGGGACATAGCAATCAGCCCCAGCATTTT
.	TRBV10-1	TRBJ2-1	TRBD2	CASSESSGSYNEQFF	TGCGCCAGCAGTGAGTCAAGCGGGAGTTACAATGAGCAGTTCTTC
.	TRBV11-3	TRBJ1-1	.	CASTYNQIRGMNTEAFF	TGTGCCAGCACCTATAACCAAATACGGGGAATGAACACTGAAGCTTTCTTT
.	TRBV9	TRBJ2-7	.	CASSGGGQVGANYEQYF	TGTGCCAGCAGCGGAGGAGGACAAGTCGGGGCCAACTACGAGCAGTACTTC
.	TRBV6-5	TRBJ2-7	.	CASSYSPGGSGYEQYF	TGTGCCAGCAGTTACTCCCCGGGTGGTAGCGGTTACGAGCAGTACTTC
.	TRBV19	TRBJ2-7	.	CASSINSRQINYEQYF	TGTGCCAGTAGTATAAATTCCCGACAGATAAACTACGAGCAGTACTTC
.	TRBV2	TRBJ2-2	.	CASSGFGELFF	TGTGCCAGCAGTGGGTTCGGGGAGCTGTTTTTT
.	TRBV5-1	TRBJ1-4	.	CASSLAQGEKLFF	TGCGCCAGCAGCTTGGCCCAGGGAGAAAAACTGTTTTTT
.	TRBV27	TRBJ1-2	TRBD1	CASSYGQGDGYTF	TGTGCCAGCAGTTACGGACAGGGTGATGGCTACACCTTC
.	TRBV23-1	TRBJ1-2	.	CASSRGVFGYTF	TGCGCCAGCAGTCGCGGGGTCTTTGGCTACACCTTC
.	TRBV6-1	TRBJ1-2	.	CASSRNRYGYTF	TGTGCCAGCTCGCGGAACCGCTATGGCTACACCTTC
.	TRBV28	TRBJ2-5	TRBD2	CASSPRTSGAPEQYF	TGTGCCAGCAGTCCAAGGACTAGCGGGGCTCCAGAGCAGTACTTC
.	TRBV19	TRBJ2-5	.	CASSVRRGSLQETQYF	TGTGCCAGTAGTGTACGCAGGGGATCCTTACAAGAGACCCAGTACTTC
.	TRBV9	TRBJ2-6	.	CASSVGAQGRISGANVLTF	TGTGCCAGCAGCGTAGGGGCGCAGGGGAGAATATCTGGGGCCAACGTCCTGACTTTC
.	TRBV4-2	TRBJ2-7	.	CASSQGPGIYEQYF	TGTGCCAGCAGCCAAGGTCCGGGAATCTACGAGCAGTACTTC
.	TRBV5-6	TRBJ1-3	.	CASRSRGANTIYF	TGTGCCAGCAGATCCCGGGGGGCAAACACCATATATTTT
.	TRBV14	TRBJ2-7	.	CASSPVSLRVAPSREQYF	TGTGCCAGCAGCCCCGTAAGTCTTCGGGTTGCGCCTAGCCGGGAGCAGTACTTC
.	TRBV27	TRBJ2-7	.	CASSSPTRRDYEQYF	TGTGCCAGCAGTTCCCCTACCCGCCGAGACTACGAGCAGTACTTC
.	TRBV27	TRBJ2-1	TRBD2	CASSQTSGKVNEQFF	TGTGCCAGCAGTCAGACTAGCGGGAAGGTGAATGAGCAGTTCTTC
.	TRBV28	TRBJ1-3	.	CASSLFSLGTSGNTIYF	TGTGCCAGCAGTTTATTTTCGCTCGGGACTTCTGGAAACACCATATATTTT
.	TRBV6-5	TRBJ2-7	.	CASSFGIPAYEQYF	TGTGCCAGCAGCTTTGGAATTCCGGCCTACGAGCAGTACTTC
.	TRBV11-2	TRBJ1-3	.	CASSSNSGTPSGNTIYF	TGTGCCAGCAGCTCAAACTCCGGGACCCCCTCTGGAAACACCATATATTTT
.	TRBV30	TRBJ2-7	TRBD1	CASTHWVGNRGRGYEQYF	TGTGCCTCAACACACTGGGTCGGTAACAGGGGGCGAGGCTACGAGCAGTACTTC
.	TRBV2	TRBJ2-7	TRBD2	CASTVAGGPHSSYEQYF	TGTGCCAGCACGGTAGCGGGAGGACCCCATAGCTCCTACGAGCAGTACTTC
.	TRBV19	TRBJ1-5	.	CASSSGVYQPQHF	TGTGCCAGTAGTTCGGGGGTCTATCAGCCCCAGCATTTT
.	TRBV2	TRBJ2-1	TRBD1	CASSVRQGVSYNEQFF	TGTGCCAGCAGTGTTCGACAGGGGGTGTCCTACAATGAGCAGTTCTTC
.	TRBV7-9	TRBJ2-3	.	CASSPRRGRTDTQYF	TGTGCCAGCAGCCCTCGGCGGGGGCGCACAGATACGCAGTATTTT
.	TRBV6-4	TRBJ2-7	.	CASSVTGCRGWRAYEQYF	TGTGCCAGCAGTGTCACAGGGTGTCGAGGATGGAGGGCCTACGAGCAGTACTTC
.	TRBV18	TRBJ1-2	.	CASSPLDKPNYGYTF	TGTGCCAGCTCACCGTTGGACAAGCCTAACTATGGCTACACCTTC
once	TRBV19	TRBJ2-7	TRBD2	CASSILAESSYEQYF	TGTGCCAGTAGTATCCTAGCGGAGAGCTCCTACGAGCAGTACTTC
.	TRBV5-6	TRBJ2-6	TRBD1	CASSAPGQFSGANVLTF	TGTGCCAGCAGTGCCCCGGGACAGTTCTCTGGGGCCAACGTCCTGACTTTC
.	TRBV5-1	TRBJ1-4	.	CASSLVRGTGNEKLFF	TGCGCCAGCAGCTTGGTTCGGGGGACGGGAAATGAAAAACTGTTTTTT
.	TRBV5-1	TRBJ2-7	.	CASSPPSDEQYF	TGCGCCAGCAGCCCCCCCAGTGACGAGCAGTACTTC
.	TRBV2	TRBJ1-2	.	CASSPEGENYGYTF	TGTGCCAGCAGTCCGGAGGGGGAAAACTATGGCTACACCTTC
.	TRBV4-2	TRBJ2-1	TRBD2	CASSQELAAYNEQFF	TGTGCCAGCAGCCAAGAACTAGCGGCTTACAATGAGCAGTTCTTC
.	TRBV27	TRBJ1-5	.	CASSFRPRETLYNQPQHF	TGTGCCAGCAGTTTCCGGCCAAGGGAGACCCTGTACAATCAGCCCCAGCATTTT
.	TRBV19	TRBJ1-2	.	CATYGEGRYYGYTF	TGTGCCACCTATGGTGAGGGGCGGTACTATGGCTACACCTTC
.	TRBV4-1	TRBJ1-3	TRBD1	CASSQPYRGQLGNTIYF	TGCGCCAGCAGCCAGCCATACAGGGGGCAACTTGGAAACACCATATATTTT
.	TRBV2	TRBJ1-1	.	CASEMSRAEAFF	TGTGCCAGCGAAATGTCGAGGGCTGAAGCTTTCTTT
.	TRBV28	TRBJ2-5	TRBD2	CAPGTSRREETQYF	TGTGCCCCCGGGACTAGCAGGAGAGAGGAGACCCAGTACTTC
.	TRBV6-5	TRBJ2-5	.	CASSYQPGHFQETQYF	TGTGCCAGCAGTTACCAACCGGGACACTTCCAAGAGACCCAGTACTTC
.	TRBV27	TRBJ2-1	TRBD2	CATSAGWINEQFF	TGTGCCACCTCAGCGGGGTGGATCAATGAGCAGTTCTTC
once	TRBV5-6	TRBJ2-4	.	CASSLTGSLAKNIQYF	TGTGCCAGCAGCTTGACGGGCAGCCTAGCCAAAAACATTCAGTACTTC
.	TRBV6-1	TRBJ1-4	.	CASRWGTSGEKLFF	TGTGCCAGCAGATGGGGGACATCGGGCGAAAAACTGTTTTTT
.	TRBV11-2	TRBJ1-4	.	CASSLGLQGSEKLFF	TGTGCCAGCAGCTTAGGGTTGCAGGGTAGCGAAAAACTGTTTTTT
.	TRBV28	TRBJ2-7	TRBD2	CASSLGGVVTYEQYF	TGTGCCAGCAGTTTAGGGGGGGTTGTAACCTACGAGCAGTACTTC
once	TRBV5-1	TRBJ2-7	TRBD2	CASTSGLSTYEQYF	TGCGCCAGCACTAGCGGTCTTTCCACCTACGAGCAGTACTTC
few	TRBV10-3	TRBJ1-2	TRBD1	CAISEFRGREGYTF	TGTGCCATCAGTGAGTTTAGGGGGCGCGAAGGCTACACCTTC